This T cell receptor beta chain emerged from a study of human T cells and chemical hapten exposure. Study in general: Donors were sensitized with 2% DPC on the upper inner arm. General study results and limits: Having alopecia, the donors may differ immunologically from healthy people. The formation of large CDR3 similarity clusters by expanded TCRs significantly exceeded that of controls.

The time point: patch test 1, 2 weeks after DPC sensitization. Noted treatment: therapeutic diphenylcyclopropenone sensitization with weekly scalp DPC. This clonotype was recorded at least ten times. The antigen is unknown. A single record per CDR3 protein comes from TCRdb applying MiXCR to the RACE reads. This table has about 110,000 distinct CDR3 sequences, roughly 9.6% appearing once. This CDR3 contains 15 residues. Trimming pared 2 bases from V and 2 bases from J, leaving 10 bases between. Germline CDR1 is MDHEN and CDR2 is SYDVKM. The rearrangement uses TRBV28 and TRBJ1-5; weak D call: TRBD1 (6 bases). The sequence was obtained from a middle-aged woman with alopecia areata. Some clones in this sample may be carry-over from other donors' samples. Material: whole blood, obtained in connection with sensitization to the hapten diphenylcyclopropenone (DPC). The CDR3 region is CASSLPRGGNQPQHF. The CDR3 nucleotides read TGTGCCAGCAGTTTACCCAGGGGAGGCAATCAGCCCCAGCATTTT.